The 31 T cell receptor beta chains below come from one sample, sequenced in a study of early T cells in non-severe SARS-CoV-2 infection. MiXCR was run by TCRdb on the 5' RACE reads, yielding one entry per CDR3 protein. The sample comprises approximately 46,000 distinct CDR3 sequences, about 23% of which are singletons, and 4.5% to 5% rests with the top ten. The source material was whole blood, sampled at baseline. These receptors came from an adult who was a healthcare worker with PCR-confirmed SARS-CoV-2 infection or an uninfected control (not recorded which).

This clonotype was seen many times. The genes are TRBV5-1 and TRBJ1-6; unclear D gene. This CDR3 spans 13 amino acids. The germline CDR1 and CDR2 sequences are SGHRS and YFSETQ. V lost 5 bases and J 1 base, leaving 4 bases between the germline ends. CDR3 nucleotides: TGCGCCAGCAGAAGTTCCTATAATTCACCCCTCCACTTT. This codes for CASRSSYNSPLHF. The variable domain in full, with the rest retrieved from reference TRBV5-1 and TRBJ1-6, is KAGVTQTPRYLIKTRGQQVTLSCSPISGHRSVSWYQQTPGQGLQFLFEYFSETQRNKGNFPGRFSGRQFSNSRSEMNVSTLELGDSALYLCASRSSYNSPLHFGNGTRLTVT.

Details on this clonotype: Relative to the germline gene, one junction end is altered; a read error may explain this. The chain uses TRBV7-9 and TRBJ2-5, with 7 bases fitting TRBD2. CDR3 length: 14 amino acids. CDR1 is SEHNR and CDR2 is FQNEAQ in the germline V gene (reference sequence). CDR3 bases: TGTGTCAGCAGCCCTTCGGGACTACAAGAGACCCAGTACTTC. Translated, it gives CVSSPSGLQETQYF.

This clonotype was seen a few times. V usage is TRBV24-1 and J usage is TRBJ2-2; 8 bases line up with TRBD2. Trimming cost V 6 bases and J 5 bases; bases outside gene matches: 1. The CDR3 is 13 residues long. Germline assignment: CDR1 KGHDR and CDR2 SFDVKD. The CDR3 here is CATSRGGTGELFF. The CDR3, as DNA: TGTGCCACCAGTCGGGGGGGGACCGGGGAGCTGTTTTTT.

The chain has TRBV4-1 and TRBJ1-5; weak D call: TRBD1 (6 bases). The V and J ends lost 5 bases and 6 bases respectively, with 14 bases between them. This CDR3 has 14 amino acids. CDR1 and CDR2 from the germline V gene are MGHRA and YSYEKL. Written as DNA, the CDR3 is TGCGCCAGCAGCTATAACAGGGATGCTCAGCCCCAGCATTTT. Its translation: CASSYNRDAQPQHF.

V and J are TRBV6-5 and TRBJ1-2, with D hard to call. The CDR3 is 15 residues long. CDR1 and CDR2 (germline): MNHEY, SVGAGI. Trimming took off 5 bases at V and 0 bases at J, with 13 bases between the two ends. Here the CDR3 reads CASSPGDLTNYGYTF. CDR3 nucleotide sequence: TGTGCCAGCAGTCCTGGCGACCTGACTAACTATGGCTACACCTTC.

This clonotype appeared a few times. This chain connects TRBV19 to TRBJ1-5; TRBD1 matches at 9 bases. J lost 4 bases, V lost 5 bases, and 3 bases had no gene match. The germline CDR1 and CDR2 sequences are LNHDA and SQIVND (reference sequence). This CDR3 is 14 amino acids long. Written as DNA, the CDR3 is TGTGCCAGTAGTGCCGGGACAGGGAATCAGCCCCAGCATTTT. This gives the protein CASSAGTGNQPQHF.

The chain has TRBV20-1 and TRBJ2-3; 11 positions match TRBD2. CDR1 and CDR2 (germline): DFQATT, SNEGSKA (reference sequence). The CDR3 runs to 14 residues. V dropped 6 bases and J dropped 3; count of bases not matched to a gene: 5. Here the CDR3 DNA reads TGCAGTGCCATAGCGGGGGGGTATACAGATACGCAGTATTTT. Translated: CSAIAGGYTDTQYF.

V is TRBV7-9 and J is TRBJ1-2; D remains ambiguous. V dropped 4 bases and J dropped 8 bases, with 8 bases sitting between them. Germline CDR1 SEHNR, CDR2 FQNEAQ (reference sequence). The CDR3 covers 11 residues. CDR3 nucleotides: TGTGCCAGCAGCTGGGGAGGCGGCTACACCTTC. The encoded protein is CASSWGGGYTF.

This clonotype was seen more than once but under ten times. The rearrangement links TRBV5-4 to TRBJ1-6; no definite D call. V lost 5 bases and J 5 bases, leaving 14 bases between the germline ends. The CDR3 consists of 15 residues. Germline CDR1 is SGHNT and CDR2 is YYREEE (reference sequence). CDR3 DNA sequence: TGTGCCAGCAGGTGGGCCGGGTCCAATAATTCACCCCTCCACTTT. Translated: CASRWAGSNNSPLHF.

Only a few counts were recorded for this clonotype. The V and J genes are TRBV29-1 and TRBJ2-3, with D hard to call. Trimming shortened V by 6 bases and J by 5 bases, and 9 bases separated the two germline ends. The CDR3 has 11 amino acids. From germline, CDR1 is SQVTM and CDR2 ANQGSEA. The DNA of the CDR3 is TGCAGCGTCGCGGACGGAGATACGCAGTATTTT. Residues: CSVADGDTQYF.

This clonotype was seen only a few times. The chain uses TRBV18 and TRBJ1-3, with D tentatively TRBD1 (6 bases). CDR1 and CDR2 from the germline V gene are KGHSH and LQKENI. The CDR3 is made up of 14 amino acids. V was cut by 6 bases and J by 4 bases, with 13 bases left in between. DNA of the CDR3: TGTGCCAGCTCCCCGGGGGGGCACGGAAACACCATATATTTT. This encodes CASSPGGHGNTIYF.

This clonotype came up a few times. The chain is built from TRBV10-1 and TRBJ1-1; no firm D call. Germline V gives CDR1 WNHNN, CDR2 SYGVQD (reference sequence). Trimming pared 0 bases from V and 10 bases from J, leaving 15 bases between. This CDR3 has 14 amino acids. CDR3 nucleotides: TGCGCCAGCAGTGAGTCATCCGGGCCTAGCGGAGCTTTCTTT. This encodes CASSESSGPSGAFF.

This clonotype turned up a few times. The V gene is TRBV20-1, the J gene TRBJ2-2; TRBD1 agrees at 7 bases. Germline CDR1 DFQATT, CDR2 SNEGSKA (reference sequence). The CDR3 consists of 14 residues. With 5 bases clipped from V and 5 bases from J, the junction kept 8 bases outside the gene matches. The CDR3 DNA follows: TGCAGTGCTGATGGGCCAGGGGGTACCGGGGAGCTGTTTTTT. This sequence encodes CSADGPGGTGELFF.

The rearrangement joins TRBV6-6 to TRBJ1-1; D possibly corresponds to TRBD1 (5 bases). V was shortened by 6 bases and J by 5 bases, with 10 bases between the two germline ends. CDR1 and CDR2 (germline): MNHNY, SVGAGI (reference sequence). The CDR3 extends over 12 amino acids. The CDR3 nucleotides are TGTGCCAGCAGCCCCTGGGGGACTGAAGCTTTCTTT. Protein sequence: CASSPWGTEAFF.

This clonotype was detected only a few times. The chain links TRBV7-3 to TRBJ1-1; possible D gene TRBD1, 6 bases. Germline CDR1 and CDR2: SGHTA and FQGTGA. The CDR3 loop spans 14 amino acids. V was pared by 0 bases and J by 1 base, with 6 bases between. CDR3 sequence: CASSLTGGNTEAFF. CDR3 nucleotide sequence: TGTGCCAGCAGCTTAACAGGGGGGAACACTGAAGCTTTCTTT.

The table lists this clonotype with a few counts. This chain connects TRBV7-6 to TRBJ2-5; 14 bases line up with TRBD2. The V gene end was trimmed by 4 bases and the J gene end by 5 bases; junction bases not matched to a gene: 6. CDR1 and CDR2 (germline): SGHVS, FNYEAQ. The CDR3 runs to 16 residues. The CDR3 loop is CASSSRTSGGRETQYF. DNA of the CDR3: TGTGCCAGCAGCTCCCGGACTAGCGGGGGGAGGGAGACCCAGTACTTC.

This clonotype was seen a handful of times. V usage is TRBV7-9 and J usage is TRBJ2-3; D not resolved. The germline V gene encodes CDR1 SEHNR and CDR2 FQNEAQ (reference sequence). The V end lost 4 bases, the J end lost 2 bases, and 4 bases lay between the germline ends. The CDR3 is 12 amino acids. The CDR3 DNA sequence: TGTGCCAGCAGCTGGAACACAGATACGCAGTATTTT. Its protein is CASSWNTDTQYF. Using reference TRBV7-9 and TRBJ2-3 for the parts outside the CDR3, the full variable domain is DTGVSQNPRHKITKRGQNVTFRCDPISEHNRLYWYRQTLGQGPEFLTYFQNEAQLEKSRLLSDRFSAERPKGSFSTLEIQRTEQGDSAMYLCASSWNTDTQYFGPGTRLTVL.

The sample holds a few counts of this clonotype. This chain uses TRBV5-5 with TRBJ1-1, with D unresolved. The CDR3 is 16 residues long. Per germline, CDR1 SGHKS and CDR2 YYEKEE (reference sequence). Trimming left V 0 bases short and J 0 bases short, with 12 bases between. DNA for the CDR3: TGTGCCAGCAGCTTGGAGGTCCCGGCGTTGAACACTGAAGCTTTCTTT. Amino acid sequence: CASSLEVPALNTEAFF.

The J gene is TRBJ2-6, the V gene TRBV7-3; no firm D call. The CDR3 runs to 13 residues. The germline V gene encodes CDR1 SGHTA and CDR2 FQGTGA. V lost 9 bases, J lost 0 bases, and 6 bases lay in between. CDR3 in amino acids: CASKSSGANVLTF. Written as DNA, the CDR3 is TGTGCCAGTAAGAGCTCTGGGGCCAACGTCCTGACTTTC. The full variable domain, rest sourced from reference TRBV7-3 and TRBJ2-6, is GAGVSQTPSNKVTEKGKYVELRCDPISGHTALYWYRQSLGQGPEFLIYFQGTGAADDSGLPNDRFFAVRPEGSVSTLKIQRTERGDSAVYLCASKSSGANVLTFGAGSRLTVL.

This clonotype has at least ten counts. This chain uses TRBV20-1 with TRBJ1-1; D is possibly TRBD1 (5 bases). The V and J ends lost 2 bases and 0 bases respectively, with 25 bases between them. Germline V gene data show CDR1 as DFQATT and CDR2 as SNEGSKA (reference sequence). The CDR3 covers 19 residues. The DNA for the CDR3 is TGCAGTGCTAGAAAAGTGATGTGGGACTGGGGAGTAGTGAACACTGAAGCTTTCTTT. As protein: CSARKVMWDWGVVNTEAFF.

This clonotype was recorded a few times. This chain joins TRBV20-1 and TRBJ1-2, with 7 bases matching TRBD1. This CDR3 is 14 amino acids long. Germline CDR1 is DFQATT and CDR2 is SNEGSKA (reference sequence). Losses at the gene ends were 5 bases for V and 6 bases for J; bases not matched to a gene: 12. The CDR3 DNA reads TGCAGTGCTTTGACCAGGCCAGGGGGAGATGGCTACACCTTC. Translated: CSALTRPGGDGYTF.

The chain couples TRBV7-8 to TRBJ1-5, with D possibly TRBD1 on 6 matching bases. Germline assignment: CDR1 SGHVS and CDR2 FQNEAQ. The CDR3 contains 16 residues. V was cut by 5 bases and J by 0 bases, with 14 bases left in between. The CDR3, as DNA: TGTGCCAGCAGCGTGTTAGGGGGGAATAGCAATCAGCCCCAGCATTTT. Translated: CASSVLGGNSNQPQHF.

The chain uses TRBV18 and TRBJ1-2; TRBD1 is a possible D gene (6 bases). The V and J ends lost 3 bases and 4 bases respectively, with 24 bases between them. Germline assignment: CDR1 KGHSH and CDR2 LQKENI. This CDR3 region has 18 residues. The CDR3, as DNA: TGTGCCAGCTCACCGACAATGATGCGGGACAACCGCCCCTATGGCTACACCTTC. It codes for CASSPTMMRDNRPYGYTF. The full variable domain, with the rest looked up from reference TRBV18 and TRBJ1-2, is NAGVMQNPRHLVRRRGQEARLRCSPMKGHSHVYWYRQLPEEGLKFMVYLQKENIIDESGMPKERFSAEFPKEGPSILRIQQVVRGDSAAYFCASSPTMMRDNRPYGYTFGSGTRLTVV.

A few counts support this clonotype. CDR3 DNA: TGTGCCAGCAGGCCGGGACTTTTTGAAGCTTTCTTT. It encodes CASRPGLFEAFF. The chain couples TRBV12-3 or TRBV12-4 to TRBJ1-1, with D maybe TRBD1 (5 bases). This CDR3 spans 12 amino acids. V lost 6 bases to trimming and J lost 7 bases, with 12 bases between them.

The chain joins TRBV12-3 or TRBV12-4 to TRBJ2-4, with TRBD2 identical over 10 bases. V was pared by 6 bases and J by 0 bases, with 11 bases of the junction left unmatched. CDR3 length equals 18 residues. The CDR3 DNA is TGTGCCAGCAGCTCCCTGTCAGCGGGGGGGTTAGCCAAAAACATTCAGTACTTC. Protein sequence: CASSSLSAGGLAKNIQYF.

V gene TRBV18 combines with J gene TRBJ1-1; the D gene is possibly TRBD1 (5 bases). The V and J ends lost 2 bases and 1 base respectively, with 8 bases between them. The germline V gene encodes CDR1 KGHSH and CDR2 LQKENI. The CDR3 spans 14 residues. CDR3 nucleotides: TGTGCCAGCTCACCAGGCAGGGAGAACACTGAAGCTTTCTTT. Protein: CASSPGRENTEAFF.

The sample holds a few counts of this clonotype. The chain recombines TRBV11-1 with TRBJ2-6; no definite D call. The CDR3 consists of 15 residues. V was pared by 4 bases and J by 4 bases, with 11 bases between. CDR1 is SGHAT, CDR2 FQDESV, per germline (reference sequence). The CDR3 sequence: CASSSDLRGANVLTF. CDR3 in DNA: TGTGCCAGCAGCTCAGACTTGAGAGGGGCCAACGTCCTGACTTTC.

The rearrangement joins TRBV18 to TRBJ2-1, with a tentative D call TRBD2 (6 bases). Germline CDR1 and CDR2: KGHSH and LQKENI. CDR3 length: 12 amino acids. Trimming pared 3 bases from V and 8 bases from J, leaving 8 bases between. The CDR3 loop is CASSPERDEQFF. The DNA of the CDR3 is TGTGCCAGCTCACCGGAGCGGGATGAGCAGTTCTTC.

By proportion, this clonotype is medium-sized. The V gene is TRBV27, the J gene TRBJ2-7; 11 nucleotides match TRBD2. The CDR3 is made up of 15 amino acids. V shed 3 bases and J 5 bases; nucleotides not matched to a gene: 6. The germline CDR1 and CDR2 sequences are MNHEY and SMNVEV (reference sequence). The chain's CDR3 is CASSFGTSGYDEQYF. The CDR3 region has the DNA TGTGCCAGCAGTTTCGGGACTAGCGGATACGACGAGCAGTACTTC.

This sequence joins TRBV27 and TRBJ2-3; D uncertain. Germline V CDR1 and CDR2: MNHEY, SMNVEV (reference sequence). V lost 4 bases and J lost 2, with 4 bases in between. The CDR3 sequence is 12 residues long. CDR3 loop: CASSSNTDTQYF. The CDR3 region has the DNA TGTGCCAGCAGTTCCAACACAGATACGCAGTATTTT.

The chain is built from TRBV5-1 and TRBJ2-3; D may be TRBD1 or TRBD2 (5 bases each). V was pared by 5 bases and J by 6 bases, with 13 bases between. CDR1 and CDR2 from the germline V gene are SGHRS and YFSETQ. CDR3 length: 13 residues. The CDR3 region has the DNA TGCGCCAGCAGGCGAGGGGCTTCCGATACGCAGTATTTT. This translates into CASRRGASDTQYF.